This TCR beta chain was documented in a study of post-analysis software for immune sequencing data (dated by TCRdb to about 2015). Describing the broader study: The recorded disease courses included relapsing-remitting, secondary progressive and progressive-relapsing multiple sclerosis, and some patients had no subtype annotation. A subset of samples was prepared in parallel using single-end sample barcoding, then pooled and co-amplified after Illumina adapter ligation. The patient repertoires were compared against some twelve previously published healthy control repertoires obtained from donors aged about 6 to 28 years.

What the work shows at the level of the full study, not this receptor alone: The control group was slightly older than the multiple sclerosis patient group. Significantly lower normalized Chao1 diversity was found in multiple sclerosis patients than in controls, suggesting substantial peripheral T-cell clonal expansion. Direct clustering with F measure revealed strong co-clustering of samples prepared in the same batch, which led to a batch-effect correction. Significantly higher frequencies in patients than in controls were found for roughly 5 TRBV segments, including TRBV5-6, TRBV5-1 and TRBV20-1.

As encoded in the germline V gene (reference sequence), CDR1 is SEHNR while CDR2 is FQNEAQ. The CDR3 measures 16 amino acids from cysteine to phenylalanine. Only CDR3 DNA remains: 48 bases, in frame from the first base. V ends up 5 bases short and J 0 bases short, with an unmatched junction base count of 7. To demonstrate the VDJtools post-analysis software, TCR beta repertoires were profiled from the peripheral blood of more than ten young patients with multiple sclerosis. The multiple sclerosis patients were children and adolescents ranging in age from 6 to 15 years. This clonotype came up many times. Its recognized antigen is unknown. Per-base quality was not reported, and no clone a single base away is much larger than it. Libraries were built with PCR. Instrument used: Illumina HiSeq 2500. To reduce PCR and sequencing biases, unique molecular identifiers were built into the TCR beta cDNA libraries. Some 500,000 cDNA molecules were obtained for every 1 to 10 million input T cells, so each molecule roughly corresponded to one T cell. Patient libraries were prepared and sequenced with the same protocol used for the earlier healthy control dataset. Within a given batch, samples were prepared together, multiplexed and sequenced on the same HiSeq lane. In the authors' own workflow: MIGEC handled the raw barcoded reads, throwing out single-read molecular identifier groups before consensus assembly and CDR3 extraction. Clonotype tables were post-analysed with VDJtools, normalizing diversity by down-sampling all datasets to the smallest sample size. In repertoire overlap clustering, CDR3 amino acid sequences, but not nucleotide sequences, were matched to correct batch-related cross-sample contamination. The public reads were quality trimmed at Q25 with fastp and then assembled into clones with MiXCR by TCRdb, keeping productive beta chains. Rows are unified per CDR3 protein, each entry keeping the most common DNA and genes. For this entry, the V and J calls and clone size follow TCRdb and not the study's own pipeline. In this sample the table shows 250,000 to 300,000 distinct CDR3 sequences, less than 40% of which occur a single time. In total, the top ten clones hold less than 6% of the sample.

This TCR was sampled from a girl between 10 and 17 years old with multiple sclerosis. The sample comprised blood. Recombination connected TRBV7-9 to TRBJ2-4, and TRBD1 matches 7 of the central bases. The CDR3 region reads CASSPGTEIAKNIQYF. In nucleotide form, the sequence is TGTGCCAGCAGCCCCGGGACAGAGATAGCCAAAAACATTCAGTACTTC.